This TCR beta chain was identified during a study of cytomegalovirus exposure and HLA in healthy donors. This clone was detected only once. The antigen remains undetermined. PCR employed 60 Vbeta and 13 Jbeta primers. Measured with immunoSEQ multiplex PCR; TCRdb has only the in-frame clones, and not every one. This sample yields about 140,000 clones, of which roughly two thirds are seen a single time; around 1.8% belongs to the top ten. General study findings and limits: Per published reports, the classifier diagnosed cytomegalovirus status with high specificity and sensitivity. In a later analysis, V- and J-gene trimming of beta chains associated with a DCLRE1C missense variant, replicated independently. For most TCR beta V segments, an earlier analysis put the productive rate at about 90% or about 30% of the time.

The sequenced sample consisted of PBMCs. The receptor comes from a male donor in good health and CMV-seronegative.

The CDR3 DNA is TGTGCCAGTAGTATCTACAGGGATGCTGAAGCTTTCTTT. This codes for CASSIYRDAEAFF. The chain combines TRBV19 with TRBJ1-1; tentative D call: TRBD1 (6 bases). V lost 3 bases and J 6 bases, leaving 11 bases between the germline ends. Germline CDR1 reads LNHDA; CDR2 reads SQIVND (reference sequence). There are 13 residues in the CDR3.